A single sample is the source of the 13 T cell receptor beta chains below, sequenced in a study of OX40 agonist ivuxolimab in advanced cancers. Here immunoSEQ multiplex PCR was the method, and the copy in TCRdb shows in-frame clones only, minus some. This repertoire shows 70,000 or so clones, roughly 81% found once; its top ten account for 17%. Specimen: CD4+ or CD8+ T cells sorted from blood, collected in a trial of the OX40 agonist ivuxolimab. The receptor set was obtained from an adult with an advanced solid tumor such as melanoma, head and neck, liver or kidney cancer.

The gene calls are TRBV11-3 and TRBJ2-7; D gene uncertain. This CDR3 comprises 15 residues. The germline V gene encodes CDR1 SGHNT and CDR2 YENEEA. The ends were cut back, 5 bases at V and 2 bases at J, with 16 bases in the middle. CDR3 region: CASSTGPRGTYEQYF. The CDR3 nucleotides read TGTGCCAGCAGCACCGGCCCCCGTGGAACCTACGAGCAGTACTTC.

V is TRBV19 and J is TRBJ1-1; 7 bases are a match to TRBD1. Losses at the gene ends were 5 bases for V and 11 bases for J; bases not matched to a gene: 11. In germline, CDR1 is LNHDA, CDR2 SQIVND (reference sequence). The CDR3 contains 13 residues. The CDR3 DNA is TGTGCCAGTAGTCTCACAGGGGAAATGGGGGCTTTCTTT. Amino acids: CASSLTGEMGAFF.

The rearrangement links TRBV28 to TRBJ1-5; D perhaps matches TRBD1 (5 bases). Trimming removed 6 bases at V and 0 bases at J, with 15 bases between. Germline V gene data show CDR1 as MDHEN and CDR2 as SYDVKM. This CDR3 spans 16 amino acids. CDR3 amino acids: CASSFSGGNSNQPQHF. The CDR3 DNA reads as TGTGCCAGCAGCTTTAGTGGGGGGAATAGCAATCAGCCCCAGCATTTT.

The V gene is TRBV28, the J gene TRBJ1-2, with D uncertain. V was trimmed by 5 bases and J by 1 base, leaving 5 bases between them. Germline V gives CDR1 MDHEN, CDR2 SYDVKM. The CDR3 runs to 12 residues. CDR3 in DNA: TGTGCCAGCAGTCCCCTTAACTATGGCTACACCTTC. Translation gives CASSPLNYGYTF.

This sequence joins TRBV14 and TRBJ1-2; tentatively, D is TRBD1 (5 bases). The V end was cut by 4 bases, the J end by 6 bases, with 21 bases between. CDR3 length: 16 amino acids. Per the germline V gene, CDR1 is SGHDN and CDR2 is FVKESK. CDR3 in amino acids: CASSPDVAGFGDGYTF. DNA of the CDR3: TGTGCCAGCAGCCCAGACGTCGCAGGGTTTGGGGATGGCTACACCTTC.

The rearrangement links TRBV6-5 to TRBJ2-1; possible D gene TRBD2, 6 bases. From germline, CDR1 is MNHEY and CDR2 SVGAGI. Trimming took off 6 bases at V and 4 bases at J, with 16 bases between the two ends. The CDR3 runs 15 residues. CDR3 nucleotide sequence: TGTGCCAGCAGCCGGAGGAGGGCCTCATACAATGAGCAGTTCTTC. Protein product: CASSRRRASYNEQFF.

This clone showed up just a few times. The chain joins TRBV28 to TRBJ1-5, with a possible D match to TRBD1 (5 bases). The CDR3 runs to 15 residues. Germline V gene lookup returns CDR1 MDHEN and CDR2 SYDVKM. Trimming cost V 3 bases and J 1 base, with 10 bases left between them. This chain's CDR3 is CASSFAGQSNQPQHF. CDR3 bases: TGTGCCAGCAGTTTCGCAGGGCAAAGCAATCAGCCCCAGCATTTT.

The chain links TRBV27 to TRBJ2-5; possibly TRBD1 for D (6 bases). This CDR3 has 14 residues. CDR1 and CDR2 from the germline V gene are MNHEY and SMNVEV (reference sequence). Trimming removed 8 bases at V and 5 bases at J, with 18 bases between. The CDR3 DNA follows: TGTGCCAGCGCCTACCTACAGGGCCGGGAGACCCAGTACTTC. It is translated as CASAYLQGRETQYF.

The genes are TRBV5-1 and TRBJ1-3; TRBD1 might be the D (5 bases). In germline, CDR1 is SGHRS, CDR2 YFSETQ. Deletions cut 0 bases from V and 7 bases from J, with 17 bases between. CDR3 length: 16 residues. CDR3 region: CASSLGPGQFGNTIYF. CDR3 coding DNA: TGCGCCAGCAGCTTGGGGCCCGGACAATTTGGGAACACCATATATTTT.

This clone is a singleton in its sample. The chain has TRBV5-1 and TRBJ2-7; possible D gene TRBD2, 6 bases. The CDR3 consists of 14 residues. CDR1 SGHRS and CDR2 YFSETQ come from the germline V gene. V shed 2 bases and J shed 9 bases, with 18 bases lying between them. In nucleotides, the CDR3 is TGCGCCAGCAGCTTAACATTCGCGGAGGGTGGGCAGTACTTC. Translating gives CASSLTFAEGGQYF.

The chain has TRBV4-1 and TRBJ2-7; TRBD2 matches 12 bases. The CDR3 totals 16 residues. CDR1 is MGHRA and CDR2 is YSYEKL in the germline V gene. With V trimmed by 4 bases and J by 1 base, 5 bases remained unmatched. CDR3 region: CASSLGLAGLSYEQYF. The CDR3 nucleotides are TGCGCCAGCAGCCTAGGACTAGCGGGACTGTCCTACGAGCAGTACTTC.

J is TRBJ1-1 and V is TRBV11-2; the D gene is possibly TRBD1 (5 bases). The length of the CDR3 is 14 residues. Germline V gene data show CDR1 as SGHAT and CDR2 as FQNNGV. Between the trimmed V and J ends, which lost 5 bases and 4 bases, there was a span of 14 bases. This chain's CDR3 is CASSLLAGTTEAFF. As DNA, the CDR3 is TGTGCCAGCAGCCTCCTGGCAGGGACCACTGAAGCTTTCTTT.

V and J are TRBV18 and TRBJ2-1, with 15 bases aligning to TRBD2. This CDR3 comprises 16 residues. Germline loops: CDR1 KGHSH, CDR2 LQKENI. With V trimmed by 3 bases and J by 8 bases, 5 bases remained unmatched. The CDR3 protein is CASSPGLAGGRDEQFF. The CDR3 bases are TGTGCCAGCTCACCGGGACTAGCGGGAGGAAGAGATGAGCAGTTCTTC.